Presented here are 16 T cell receptor beta chains from one specimen sequenced in a study of CD8 T cell repertoires and HIV-1 epitope variants. Sequencing was performed with immunoSEQ multiplex PCR; in TCRdb, only in-frame clones are kept and a portion is missing. The sample yields 4,000 to 5,500 clones, 66% seen once. What these receptors recognize is not known. Material for sequencing was cultured CD8+ T cells derived from PBMCs. These receptors were taken from a male donor with HIV.

The rearrangement uses TRBV6-6 and TRBJ1-2; D perhaps matches TRBD1 (5 bases). Germline CDR1 MNHNY, CDR2 SVGAGI (reference sequence). Trimming took off 8 bases at V and 6 bases at J, with 22 bases between the two ends. CDR3 length: 15 residues. This CDR3 reads CASGGDGAELHGYTF. DNA of the CDR3: TGTGCCAGCGGCGGGGACGGTGCCGAGTTGCATGGCTACACCTTC.

The chain is built from TRBV2 and TRBJ2-7; D may correspond to TRBD1 or TRBD2 (5 bases each). The germline V and J ends were trimmed by 3 bases and 7 bases, with 16 bases remaining between them. Germline CDR1 reads SNHLY; CDR2 reads FYNNEI. The CDR3 loop spans 14 amino acids. This CDR3 is CASSDTPGWGEQYF. The CDR3 DNA reads TGTGCCAGCAGTGATACACCCGGGTGGGGGGAGCAGTACTTC.

The chain links TRBV2 to TRBJ1-5, with 7 positions matching TRBD1. Germline CDR1 reads SNHLY; CDR2 reads FYNNEI. The V gene end was trimmed by 11 bases and the J gene end by 1 base; junction bases not matched to a gene: 5. The CDR3 is 13 residues long. The CDR3 DNA follows: TGTGCCGGACAGGCGGAAAGCAATCAGCCCCAGCATTTT. This gives the protein CAGQAESNQPQHF.

The chain combines TRBV5-1 with TRBJ2-3; 11 bases match TRBD2. This CDR3 is 15 amino acids long. The germline V gene encodes CDR1 SGHRS and CDR2 YFSETQ. The trim removed 2 bases at V and 1 base at J, leaving 0 bases unmatched. The CDR3 here is CASSFSGGGTDTQYF. In DNA, the CDR3 is TGCGCCAGCAGCTTTAGCGGGGGGGGCACAGATACGCAGTATTTT.

There are a few counts of this clone. CDR3 bases: TGTGCCAGCAGTTCCCCCGGGACAGGGGTGATTTCCACTGAAGCTTTCTTT. The encoded protein is CASSSPGTGVISTEAFF. The chain couples TRBV27 to TRBJ1-1; 10 positions match TRBD1. There are 17 residues in the CDR3. With 4 bases clipped from V and 4 bases from J, the junction kept 12 bases outside the gene matches. The germline V gene has CDR1 MNHEY and CDR2 SMNVEV (reference sequence).

This chain connects TRBV5-1 to TRBJ2-1; tentative D call: TRBD2 (6 bases). Deletions cut 0 bases from V and 11 bases from J, with 12 bases between. Per germline, CDR1 SGHRS and CDR2 YFSETQ. CDR3 length: 13 amino acids. CDR3 bases: TGCGCCAGCAGCTTGGGGGAGGCCATCAAGCAGTTCTTC. Its translation: CASSLGEAIKQFF.

This chain joins TRBV4-3 and TRBJ1-2; TRBD1 is a possible D gene (6 bases). Trimming cost V 2 bases and J 8 bases, with 12 bases left between them. The CDR3 consists of 13 residues. Looked up from germline, CDR1 is LGHNA and CDR2 is YSLEER. The DNA for the CDR3 is TGCGCCAGCAGCCAATCAGGGGTAGTGGGCTACACCTTC. Translating it yields CASSQSGVVGYTF.

This clone has a handful of counts. The chain has TRBV25-1 and TRBJ1-1; unclear D gene. The CDR3 loop spans 16 amino acids. Trimming took off 0 bases at V and 0 bases at J, with 11 bases between the two ends. Germline V CDR1 and CDR2: MGHDK, SYGVNS. CDR3 sequence: CASSEYGAPMNTEAFF. The CDR3 region has the DNA TGTGCCAGCAGTGAATACGGTGCCCCCATGAACACTGAAGCTTTCTTT.

The chain uses TRBV6-5 and TRBJ1-5, with 9 nucleotides matching TRBD1. This CDR3 has 14 residues. V shed 4 bases, J shed 4 bases, and the junction held 2 bases outside the gene matches. Looked up from germline, CDR1 is MNHEY and CDR2 is SVGAGI. The CDR3 region is CASSSGTGNQPQHF. CDR3 coding DNA: TGTGCCAGCAGTTCTGGGACAGGGAATCAGCCCCAGCATTTT.

This chain links TRBV29-1 with TRBJ1-4; no clear D. Trimming took 4 bases from V and 0 from J, leaving 9 bases between them. Germline loops: CDR1 SQVTM, CDR2 ANQGSEA. The CDR3 runs 14 residues. CDR3 in DNA: TGCAGCGTTGGTGTGAGTGCAACTAATGAAAAACTGTTTTTT. Protein: CSVGVSATNEKLFF.

This rearrangement joins TRBV28 to TRBJ2-7; no definite D call. V was cut by 5 bases and J by 4 bases, with 12 bases left in between. CDR3 size: 13 residues. CDR1 and CDR2 from the germline V gene are MDHEN and SYDVKM. This CDR3 reads CASSPNWAYEQYF. The CDR3 DNA reads TGTGCCAGCAGTCCAAACTGGGCTTACGAGCAGTACTTC.

The CDR3 coding sequence is TGCGCCAGCAGCCAAGACCAGAACACAGATACGCAGTATTTT. Translating it yields CASSQDQNTDTQYF. The rearrangement joins TRBV4-1 to TRBJ2-3; no definite D call. Germline V gene lookup returns CDR1 MGHRA and CDR2 YSYEKL. V lost 0 bases, J lost 2 bases, and 6 bases lay in between. This CDR3 has 14 amino acids.

The V and J genes are TRBV6-1 and TRBJ2-2; the match to TRBD1 covers 9 bases. After removal of 5 bases from V and 7 bases from J, the junction contained 5 bases not matched to a gene. The CDR3 is 14 residues long. CDR1 and CDR2 from the germline V gene are MNHNS and SASEGT. The DNA for the CDR3 is TGTGCCAGCAGTCCCGGGACAGGGTTCGGGGAGCTGTTTTTT. Translating gives CASSPGTGFGELFF.

CDR3 nucleotide sequence: TGTGCCAGTTCAGGCGGGGGGGCACTCGAGCAGTACTTC. Its protein is CASSGGGALEQYF. The chain combines TRBV19 with TRBJ2-7; TRBD2 matches at 9 bases. Looked up from germline, CDR1 is LNHDA and CDR2 is SQIVND (reference sequence). The CDR3 is 13 amino acids. The trim removed 8 bases at V and 6 bases at J, leaving 8 bases unmatched.

The chain has TRBV19 and TRBJ1-1; D not certain. Germline-derived CDR1 and CDR2 are LNHDA and SQIVND (reference sequence). V shed 5 bases and J shed 2 bases, with 9 bases lying between them. This CDR3 has 13 amino acids. The CDR3 region has the DNA TGTGCCAGTAGTGAGGATGGTAACACTGAAGCTTTCTTT. It is translated as CASSEDGNTEAFF. Looking up the rest from reference TRBV19 and TRBJ1-1 gives the full variable domain: DGGITQSPKYLFRKEGQNVTLSCEQNLNHDAMYWYRQDPGQGLRLIYYSQIVNDFQKGDIAEGYSVSREKKESFPLTVTSAQKNPTAFYLCASSEDGNTEAFFGQGTRLTVV.

This clone was picked up a small number of times. This chain links TRBV7-9 with TRBJ1-2; TRBD1 aligns across 7 bases. Germline-derived CDR1 and CDR2 are SEHNR and FQNEAQ (reference sequence). V trimming: 7 bases; J trimming: 8 bases; junction bases outside the gene matches: 13. There are 14 residues in the CDR3. CDR3 protein: CASTGQAFVGGYTF. The CDR3 DNA is TGTGCCAGCACCGGACAGGCGTTTGTTGGGGGCTACACCTTC.